The source of this T cell receptor (beta chain) is a study of T cell responses to AZD1222 COVID-19 vaccine. In the study overall: Whether given at about 4 or about 12 weeks, second doses were pooled.

V was clipped by 7 bases and J by 2 bases, with 15 bases between them. CDR3 length: 14 residues. From germline, CDR1 is LGHDT and CDR2 YNNKEL (reference sequence). The data were produced by immunoSEQ multiplex PCR, yet TCRdb's version contains in-frame clones alone and is incomplete. The repertoire holds more than 100,000 clones, with 70% to 90% as singletons. Note on this clone: What it binds is not known.

The study's findings and limits: Nearly half of spike-specific TCRs reportedly target unmutated variant regions.

The sequence was obtained from an adult in good health. The sequencing here drew on peripheral blood, taken on day 0 of AZD1222 vaccination. The rearrangement links TRBV3-1 (or the pseudogene TRBV3-2) to TRBJ2-7; D perhaps matches TRBD2 (5 bases). The DNA of the CDR3 is TGTGCCAGCACCCCCGGGGTAGCAGCCTACGAGCAGTACTTC. Translated, it gives CASTPGVAAYEQYF.